Detailed here is one T cell receptor (beta chain). Its target is unknown. Sample time point: blood from clinic visit 5 months post-surgery; TSC patient then seizure free. The sequenced cases were selected for having the highest brain T cell transcript signatures. At least one anti-epileptic drug was given before surgery. The method was immunoSEQ multiplex PCR; TCRdb's version includes in-frame clones alone and lacks a portion of them. The table has about 340,000 clones, 93% seen once; the top ten hold roughly 5.8%. This CDR3 is built from 15 residues. The germline CDR1 and CDR2 sequences are MNHEY and SMNVEV (reference sequence). Trimming took off 8 bases at V and 11 bases at J, with 27 bases between the two ends. This sample is drawn from a study of brain T cells in children with intractable seizures. Broader study findings: Pre- and post-surgery blood differed in depth, so pre-surgery absences may be undersampling.

This sequence was found in a boy younger than two with tuberous sclerosis and intractable seizures. The V call is TRBV27, the J call TRBJ1-1, with a possible D match to TRBD1 (6 bases). This sample comprised peripheral blood, obtained around 5 months after surgery. CDR3 bases: TGTGCCAGCGGTCGAGGCGGGGGCCCCATGCACGAGGCTTTCTTT. It codes for CASGRGGGPMHEAFF.